Following are 18 T cell receptor beta chains from one sample sequenced in a study of T cell responses to AZD1222 COVID-19 vaccine. Clones were sequenced by immunoSEQ multiplex PCR, and TCRdb holds only the in-frame ones, with some missing. The table includes about 120,000 clones, 75% to 95% detected once. The sample was peripheral blood, taken on day 0 of AZD1222 vaccination. The receptors here all came from an adult in good health.

V gene TRBV4-1 combines with J gene TRBJ1-1; tentatively, D is TRBD1 (5 bases). V was shortened by 4 bases and J by 7 bases, with 13 bases between the two germline ends. Germline lookup yields CDR1 MGHRA and CDR2 YSYEKL. CDR3 length: 13 residues. CDR3 coding DNA: TGCGCCAGCAGCCCCGGGACGGAGGTTGAAGCTTTCTTT. It yields the protein CASSPGTEVEAFF.

A single count supports this clone. The gene calls are TRBV2 and TRBJ2-1, with TRBD2 as a possible D gene (6 bases). CDR1 SNHLY and CDR2 FYNNEI come from the germline V gene. V lost 3 bases to trimming and J lost 6 bases, with 24 bases between them. The CDR3 extends over 18 amino acids. The CDR3 loop reads CASSDGGTIPYAFNEQFF. The CDR3 DNA sequence: TGTGCCAGCAGTGACGGGGGAACAATCCCATACGCCTTCAATGAGCAGTTCTTC.

The chain employs TRBV2 and TRBJ1-5, with 8 bases matching TRBD1. The trim removed 8 bases at V and 4 bases at J, leaving 1 base unmatched. Per the germline V gene, CDR1 is SNHLY and CDR2 is FYNNEI. CDR3 length: 12 amino acids. The CDR3 region is CASQGANQPQHF. The CDR3 bases are TGTGCCAGCCAGGGGGCGAATCAGCCCCAGCATTTT.

The chain combines TRBV19 with TRBJ2-7, with D possibly being TRBD2 (6 bases). V was clipped by 1 base and J by 2 bases, with 15 bases between them. The CDR3 is 16 residues long. The germline CDR1 and CDR2 sequences are LNHDA and SQIVND (reference sequence). Here the CDR3 reads CASSIVGGTGTYEQYF. The CDR3 DNA reads as TGTGCCAGTAGTATAGTAGGCGGGACGGGTACCTACGAGCAGTACTTC.

The chain carries TRBV7-3 and TRBJ1-1; 7 nucleotides agree with TRBD1. There are 13 residues in the CDR3. Trimming cost V 5 bases and J 6 bases; bases outside gene matches: 6. The V gene's germline CDR1 is SGHTA and CDR2 FQGTGA. The CDR3 here is CASSAGTVAEAFF. The CDR3 DNA reads TGTGCCAGCAGCGCCGGGACAGTAGCTGAAGCTTTCTTT.

The count of this clone is one. The gene calls are TRBV4-3 and TRBJ2-2; 12 nucleotides align to TRBD2. Germline loops: CDR1 LGHNA, CDR2 YSLEER. J gave up 6 bases and V 0 bases, and 11 bases lay outside the gene matches. There are 19 residues in the CDR3. Here the CDR3 reads CASSQDPLAGGLYSGELFF. CDR3 coding DNA: TGCGCCAGCAGCCAAGACCCCCTAGCGGGGGGGCTTTACTCCGGGGAGCTGTTTTTT.

J is TRBJ2-7 and V is TRBV7-2, with D perhaps matching TRBD2 (5 bases). This CDR3 spans 16 amino acids. Germline CDR1 reads SGHTA; CDR2 reads FQGNSA. Between the trimmed V and J ends, which lost 5 bases and 5 bases, there was a span of 22 bases. This CDR3 is CASSRDHLATLDEQYF. DNA of the CDR3: TGTGCCAGCAGCCGTGACCATTTAGCGACCCTGGACGAGCAGTACTTC.

The chain uses TRBV18 and TRBJ2-5; no clear D. There are 13 residues in the CDR3. Germline loops: CDR1 KGHSH, CDR2 LQKENI. Trimming removed 5 bases from V and 4 bases from J, with 11 bases in between. The CDR3 coding sequence is TGTGCCAGCTCAGGGATGGGCGGAGAGACCCAGTACTTC. This encodes CASSGMGGETQYF.

The gene calls are TRBV11-2 and TRBJ2-3, with TRBD2 identical over 8 bases. The trim removed 7 bases at V and 7 bases at J, leaving 16 bases unmatched. From germline, CDR1 is SGHAT and CDR2 FQNNGV. CDR3 length: 16 residues. DNA of the CDR3: TGTGCCAGCACCCGGGCGGGAGCGGGGGCCGCCCATACGCAGTATTTT. This codes for CASTRAGAGAAHTQYF.

The V call is TRBV19, the J call TRBJ1-4, with TRBD1 matching over 11 bases. Per the germline V gene, CDR1 is LNHDA and CDR2 is SQIVND (reference sequence). This CDR3 has 16 amino acids. V lost 7 bases and J lost 5; bases outside the gene matches: 9. CDR3 amino acids: CASTVGQGGPNEKLFF. CDR3 DNA sequence: TGTGCCAGTACCGTGGGACAGGGGGGACCGAATGAAAAACTGTTTTTT.

The chain uses TRBV7-2 and TRBJ2-7, with D possibly matching TRBD1 (5 bases). The CDR3 totals 15 residues. Germline CDR1 SGHTA, CDR2 FQGNSA. Trimming removed 1 base at V and 3 bases at J, with 13 bases between. CDR3 DNA sequence: TGTGCCAGCAGCTTAGGACAGCACGCCTTCTACGAGCAGTACTTC. The encoded protein is CASSLGQHAFYEQYF.

This clone was observed a few times. The chain is built from TRBV7-3 and TRBJ1-2; 9 bases match TRBD1. The CDR3 is 14 residues long. V was clipped by 5 bases and J by 6 bases; unmatched bases: 7. Per the germline V gene, CDR1 is SGHTA and CDR2 is FQGTGA. The DNA of the CDR3 is TGTGCCAGCAGCGTCAATACAGGGGGCGATGGCTACACCTTC. Encoded protein: CASSVNTGGDGYTF.

This clone was counted once. The chain joins TRBV7-8 to TRBJ2-4; no clear D. Germline V gene data show CDR1 as SGHVS and CDR2 as FQNEAQ. Trimming stripped 5 bases from V and 7 bases from J, with 18 bases between. This CDR3 is built from 15 residues. CDR3 DNA sequence: TGTGCCAGCAGCCCACCCAGCGTCAGTGCGAACATTCAGTACTTC. Amino acid sequence: CASSPPSVSANIQYF.

This chain uses TRBV19 with TRBJ1-1; TRBD1 aligns across 7 bases. The junction had 10 bases not matched to a gene; V was cut back by 3 bases and J by 12 bases. CDR1 and CDR2 (germline): LNHDA, SQIVND (reference sequence). This CDR3 region has 13 residues. CDR3 protein: CASSIGQGVQTFF. The CDR3 bases are TGTGCCAGTAGTATTGGGCAGGGGGTCCAGACTTTCTTT.

The chain employs TRBV5-5 and TRBJ2-7, with D unresolved. Germline values: CDR1 SGHKS, CDR2 YYEKEE (reference sequence). The CDR3 has 13 residues. V lost 1 base to trimming and J lost 7 bases, with 12 bases between them. CDR3 protein: CASSLWQAREQYF. Here the CDR3 DNA reads TGTGCCAGCAGCTTGTGGCAGGCGCGAGAGCAGTACTTC.

V and J are TRBV30 and TRBJ2-7; D is unclear. V lost 0 bases to trimming and J lost 0 bases, with 9 bases between them. CDR1 is GTSNPN and CDR2 is SVGIG in the germline V gene (reference sequence). The CDR3 spans 14 residues. CDR3 sequence reads: CAWSVGAGSYEQYF. The CDR3 DNA reads TGTGCCTGGAGTGTAGGTGCAGGCTCCTACGAGCAGTACTTC.

This rearrangement joins TRBV27 to TRBJ1-2; D might be TRBD1 (5 bases). The CDR3 runs 14 residues. Germline CDR1 MNHEY, CDR2 SMNVEV (reference sequence). V gave up 3 bases and J gave up 8 bases, with 16 bases separating them. CDR3 in amino acids: CASSFVGTLGGYTF. For the CDR3, the DNA is TGTGCCAGCAGTTTTGTCGGGACCCTGGGAGGCTACACCTTC.

This clone was picked up one time. This rearrangement joins TRBV9 to TRBJ2-7, with D possibly matching TRBD1 (5 bases). The germline gives CDR1 SGDLS, CDR2 YYNGEE. The V end was cut by 0 bases, the J end by 7 bases, with 14 bases between. There are 14 residues in the CDR3. The CDR3 here is CASSVGRVRGEQYF. The CDR3 DNA reads TGTGCCAGCAGCGTAGGCAGGGTTAGGGGAGAGCAGTACTTC.